This T cell receptor beta chain originates from a study of regulatory T cells in long-lasting Graves disease. Study-level results: When disease was persistent, TRBV28, TRBJ1-2 and TRBJ2-5 were the favored segments. Study of thyroid tissue was not done, with only peripheral blood studied.

This clonotype has a handful of counts. Its antigen is currently unknown. Time point meaning: newly diagnosed GD, antithyroid drugs for less than 3 months. PBMCs provided the RNA from which the TCR library was made. Graves' disease diagnosis was established per American Thyroid Association guidelines. In building TCR beta libraries, iRepertoire HTBI primers were used together with Arm-PCR of CDR3 regions. TCRdb redid the calling of the multiplex PCR reads with MiXCR, one entry per CDR3 protein. The repertoire has under 800,000 distinct CDR3 sequences, about 16% of them found once; the top ten carry around 18%. This CDR3 contains 14 residues. V was pared by 6 bases and J by 7 bases, with 13 bases between. Germline assignment: CDR1 MNHNS and CDR2 SASEGT. These data also formed part of another study, on T cells in Graves' hyperthyroidism and ophthalmopathy. Per that study: First-round RT-PCR of the TCR CDR3 relied on the HTBI primer set.

The chain couples TRBV6-1 to TRBJ1-6; D gene uncertain. The sequence came from a woman aged 25 to 39 with Graves disease. Material: peripheral blood mononuclear cells (PBMCs), obtained at new diagnosis, from a patient treated with antithyroid drugs. CDR3 nucleotide sequence: TGTGCCAGCAGAAGGGAGAAGAGGAATTCACCCCTCCACTTT. It is translated as CASRREKRNSPLHF.